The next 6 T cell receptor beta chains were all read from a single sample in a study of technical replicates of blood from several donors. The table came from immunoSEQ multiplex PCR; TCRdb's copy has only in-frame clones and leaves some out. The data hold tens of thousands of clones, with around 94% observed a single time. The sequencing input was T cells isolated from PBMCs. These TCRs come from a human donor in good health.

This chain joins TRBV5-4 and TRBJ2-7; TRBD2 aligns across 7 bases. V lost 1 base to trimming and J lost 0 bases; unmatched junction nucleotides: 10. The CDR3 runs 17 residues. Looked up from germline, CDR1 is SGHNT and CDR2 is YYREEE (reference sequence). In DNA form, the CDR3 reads TGTGCCAGCAGCTTGTTTGTGTCTAGCGGAAGCTCCTACGAGCAGTACTTC. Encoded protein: CASSLFVSSGSSYEQYF.

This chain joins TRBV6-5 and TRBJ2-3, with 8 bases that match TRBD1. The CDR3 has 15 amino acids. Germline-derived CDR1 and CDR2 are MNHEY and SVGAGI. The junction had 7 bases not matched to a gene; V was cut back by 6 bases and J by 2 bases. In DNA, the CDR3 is TGTGCCAGCAGATCAGGACAGGGAACCACAGATACGCAGTATTTT. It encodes CASRSGQGTTDTQYF.

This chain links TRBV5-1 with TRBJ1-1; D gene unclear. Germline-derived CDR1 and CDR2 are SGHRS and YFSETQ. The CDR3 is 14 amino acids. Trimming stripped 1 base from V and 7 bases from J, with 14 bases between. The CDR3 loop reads CASSLTTGTVEAFF. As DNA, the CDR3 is TGCGCCAGCAGCTTGACCACCGGCACAGTTGAAGCTTTCTTT.

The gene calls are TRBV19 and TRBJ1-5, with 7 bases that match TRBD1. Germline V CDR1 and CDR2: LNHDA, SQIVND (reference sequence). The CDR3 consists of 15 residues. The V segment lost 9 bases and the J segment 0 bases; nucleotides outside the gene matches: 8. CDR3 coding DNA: TGTGCCAGCTACGACAGGGAGGATAGCAATCAGCCCCAGCATTTT. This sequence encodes CASYDREDSNQPQHF.

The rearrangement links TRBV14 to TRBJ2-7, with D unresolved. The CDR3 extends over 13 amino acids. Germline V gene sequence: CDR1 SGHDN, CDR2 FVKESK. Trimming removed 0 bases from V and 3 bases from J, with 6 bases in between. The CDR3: CASSQDMSYEQYF. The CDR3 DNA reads TGTGCCAGCAGCCAAGATATGAGCTACGAGCAGTACTTC.

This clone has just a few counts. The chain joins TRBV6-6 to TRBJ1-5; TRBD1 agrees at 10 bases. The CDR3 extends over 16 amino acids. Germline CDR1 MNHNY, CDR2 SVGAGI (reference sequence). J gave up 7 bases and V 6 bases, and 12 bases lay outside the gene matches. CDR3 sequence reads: CASRTLDGTGVQPQHF. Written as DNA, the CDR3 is TGTGCCAGCAGAACTCTCGACGGGACAGGGGTGCAGCCCCAGCATTTT.